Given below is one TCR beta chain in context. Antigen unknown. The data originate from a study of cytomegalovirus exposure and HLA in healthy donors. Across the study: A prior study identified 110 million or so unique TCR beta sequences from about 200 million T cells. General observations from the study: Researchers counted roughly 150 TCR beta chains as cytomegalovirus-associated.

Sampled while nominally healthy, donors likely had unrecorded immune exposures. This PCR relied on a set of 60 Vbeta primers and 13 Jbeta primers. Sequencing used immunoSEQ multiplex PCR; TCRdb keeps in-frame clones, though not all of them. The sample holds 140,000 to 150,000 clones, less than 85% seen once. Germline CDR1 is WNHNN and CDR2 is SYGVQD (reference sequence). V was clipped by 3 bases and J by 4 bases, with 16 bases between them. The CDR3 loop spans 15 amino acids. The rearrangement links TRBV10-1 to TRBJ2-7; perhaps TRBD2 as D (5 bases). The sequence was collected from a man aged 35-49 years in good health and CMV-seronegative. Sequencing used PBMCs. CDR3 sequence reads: CASSEMTGWPYEQYF. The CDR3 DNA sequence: TGCGCCAGCAGTGAAATGACGGGGTGGCCGTACGAGCAGTACTTC.